Listed below are T cell receptor beta chains from one sample, sequenced in a study of T cells in Graves' hyperthyroidism and ophthalmopathy. MiXCR was run by TCRdb on the multiplex PCR reads, yielding one entry per CDR3 protein. The data hold roughly 93,000 distinct CDR3 sequences, with around 50% observed a single time. Sequencing was performed on blood. Receptors were obtained from a woman aged 40-49 years with Graves' hyperthyroidism. Each CDR3 is given with its conserved first and last residue. D genes are given only for firm matches. Clone size is shown for a subset of rows, as once, few, many or a class of expanded clone.

d_gene,v_gene,abundance,j_gene,CDR3nt,CDR3aa
-,TRBV20-1,-,TRBJ2-2,TGCAGTGCTAGGAACAGTATGAACACCGGGGAGCTGTTTTTT,CSARNSMNTGELFF
TRBD1,TRBV5-1,-,TRBJ2-7,TGTGCCAGCAGCTCCGGGACAGGAGAAACCTACGAGCAGTACTTC,CASSSGTGETYEQYF
TRBD1,TRBV7-9,-,TRBJ2-5,TGTGCCAGCAGCTCCGGGACAGGGTTCACTGAGACCCAGTACTTC,CASSSGTGFTETQYF
TRBD1,TRBV29-1,-,TRBJ1-2,TGCAGCGTTTTTAGAGGAGGAACAGGGGGCGCTTGGTATGGCTACACCTTC,CSVFRGGTGGAWYGYTF
TRBD1,TRBV5-4,-,TRBJ1-1,TGTGCCAGCAGCTCCGGGACAGGGGGAGGCACTGAAGCTTTCTTT,CASSSGTGGGTEAFF
TRBD1,TRBV6-6,-,TRBJ1-4,TGTGCCAGCAGACAGGGGTTTCGTGAAAAACTGTTTTTT,CASRQGFREKLFF
TRBD1,TRBV5-4,few,TRBJ2-2,TGTGCCAGCATGATGATGGACAGGGGGGATACCGGGGAGCTGTTTTTT,CASMMMDRGDTGELFF
TRBD1,TRBV20-1,-,TRBJ2-5,TGCAGTGCTAGCGACCGGGGCAGGGGGCCTGAGACCCAGTACTTC,CSASDRGRGPETQYF
-,TRBV14,-,TRBJ2-5,TGTGCCAGCAGCTACCTAGCTAGCCAAGAGACCCAGTACTTC,CASSYLASQETQYF
TRBD2,TRBV20-1,many,TRBJ2-7,TGCAGTGCTAGAAAGACGGTAGCGGGGGCCTACGAGCAGTACTTC,CSARKTVAGAYEQYF
-,TRBV5-1,many,TRBJ1-2,TGCGCCAGCAGCTTGGACCGGGGAAACTATGGCTACACCTTC,CASSLDRGNYGYTF
-,TRBV10-3,many,TRBJ2-5,TGTGCCATCAGTGGGGGAGGGGGTAGAGGAGAGACCCAGTACTTC,CAISGGGGRGETQYF
TRBD1,TRBV10-2,once,TRBJ2-5,TGTGCCAGCAGCCAAGGGACAGAAGAGACCCAGTACTTC,CASSQGTEETQYF
TRBD2,TRBV20-1,-,TRBJ2-1,TGCAGTGCTCTAGCGGGCCGCTACAATGAGCAGTTCTTC,CSALAGRYNEQFF
-,TRBV15,few,TRBJ2-3,TGTGCCAGCAGTGGCCCGTCAGGACCCTTCAGCACAGATACGCAGTATTTT,CASSGPSGPFSTDTQYF
-,TRBV5-6,many,TRBJ1-1,TGTGCCAGCAGCTTGGCCGGGGCACCGAAGAACACTGAAGCTTTCTTT,CASSLAGAPKNTEAFF
-,TRBV29-1,-,TRBJ1-5,TGCAGCGTCAAGGGGCAGGGAGGGAATCAGCCCCAGCATTTT,CSVKGQGGNQPQHF
TRBD2,TRBV5-1,-,TRBJ2-5,TGCGCCAGCAGTCTGGAACGGGGGAGGGAAGAGACCCAGTACTTC,CASSLERGREETQYF
-,TRBV20-1,-,TRBJ1-2,TGCAGTGCTAGAGATATGGGCGGCTCTAACTATGGCTACACCTTC,CSARDMGGSNYGYTF
-,TRBV4-2,many,TRBJ2-2,TGTGCCAGCAGCCCTGGGGACACCGGGGAGCTGTTTTTT,CASSPGDTGELFF
TRBD2,TRBV2,many,TRBJ2-5,TGTGCCAGCAGACCAACCGTAGCGGGAGGGCCGAGAGAGACCCAGTACTTC,CASRPTVAGGPRETQYF
TRBD2,TRBV20-1,many,TRBJ2-7,TGCAGTGCCCCCGGGGACCTGGATGGCCTAGCGGGCCTCTACGAGCAGTACTTC,CSAPGDLDGLAGLYEQYF
TRBD1,TRBV20-1,-,TRBJ1-5,TGCAGTGCTTCCTACAGGGGGTACCCCATATTTTTTAGCAATCAGCCCCAGCATTTT,CSASYRGYPIFFSNQPQHF
-,TRBV5-1,-,TRBJ2-5,TGCGCCAGCAGCGGAGACAGAAGGGAGACCCAGTACTTC,CASSGDRRETQYF
-,TRBV7-7,-,TRBJ2-6,TGTGCTAGCACCCCCGACTTGGACTTACTCTCTGGGGCCAACGTCCTGACTTTC,CASTPDLDLLSGANVLTF
-,TRBV6-5,-,TRBJ2-2,TGTGCCAGCAGTCCGACACCAGGGGAGCTGTTTTTT,CASSPTPGELFF
-,TRBV7-9,-,TRBJ2-5,TGTGCCAGCAGCTTACCCACCGGGGAGACCCAGTACTTC,CASSLPTGETQYF
TRBD1,TRBV19,many,TRBJ1-2,TGTGCCAGTAGTCCGGGACAGGTCGGCTACACCTTC,CASSPGQVGYTF
TRBD1,TRBV12-3/TRBV12-4,-,TRBJ1-1,TGTGCCAGCAGAAGACAGGGGGTAAACACTGAAGCTTTCTTT,CASRRQGVNTEAFF
-,TRBV29-1,-,TRBJ1-2,TGCAGCGTAGAGGACAGTAACTATGGCTACACCTTC,CSVEDSNYGYTF
-,TRBV14,many,TRBJ2-7,TGTGCCAGCAGCCATCTGCTATGGTCCTACGAGCAGTACTTC,CASSHLLWSYEQYF
-,TRBV7-2,-,TRBJ1-2,TGTGCCAGCAGCTTCAAACCGCAGGGAAGGGGTGATGTGAATGGCTACACCTTT,CASSFKPQGRGDVNGYTF
-,TRBV10-3,many,TRBJ2-5,TGTGCCGTTGGGGGGATCCAAGAGACCCAGTACTTC,CAVGGIQETQYF
TRBD2,TRBV7-8,-,TRBJ2-2,TGTGCCAGCAGCTTCCCCAGGGGACTAGCGGGAGGGCCGCGGGAGCTGTTTTTT,CASSFPRGLAGGPRELFF
TRBD1,TRBV7-3,-,TRBJ1-1,TGTGCCAGCAGTTTATGGACAGGAGCGAACACTGAAGCTTTCTTT,CASSLWTGANTEAFF
TRBD2,TRBV29-1,-,TRBJ2-2,TGCAGCGTTACGGGACTAGCGGACTGGAACACCGGGGAGCTGTTTTTT,CSVTGLADWNTGELFF
-,TRBV7-8,-,TRBJ1-1,TGTGCCAGCAGCTTACACCTCGTCGGGGGTCGGGCTGAAGCTTTCTTT,CASSLHLVGGRAEAFF
-,TRBV25-1,few,TRBJ1-2,TGTGCCAGCAGTGACGGGTTCGGTGGAGGCTACACCTTC,CASSDGFGGGYTF
-,TRBV6-6,many,TRBJ2-7,TGTGCCAGCACCAAGGGGCTCTCTAGGGCCTACGAGCAGTACTTC,CASTKGLSRAYEQYF
-,TRBV10-3,-,TRBJ1-3,TGTGCCATCAGTGAGTCGTACGGGGGAGGTGGCTACACCATATATTTT,CAISESYGGGGYTIYF
-,TRBV9,-,TRBJ1-4,TGTGCCAGCAGAGGTGAAGGGAAGGATGAAAAACTGTTTTTT,CASRGEGKDEKLFF
-,TRBV20-1,few,TRBJ1-1,TGCAGTGCCCCCCGGATAGGGGGATACACTGAAGCTTTCTTT,CSAPRIGGYTEAFF